The sequence of this T cell receptor (beta chain) was determined in a study of blood T cell repertoires in COVID-19. Generated by immunoSEQ multiplex PCR, the TCRdb table keeps only in-frame clones and is missing some. The profile shows approximately 290,000 clones, 90% of them singletons. CDR3 length: 15 residues. The V end lost 6 bases, the J end lost 2 bases, and 16 bases lay between the germline ends. CDR1 is SGHTA and CDR2 is FQGNSA in the germline V gene. The sequence came from a woman between 18 and 30 years old with acute COVID-19. The chain employs TRBV7-2 and TRBJ2-5, with D perhaps TRBD1 (6 bases). Sequencing input: PBMCs or T cells enriched from blood (not recorded which). The CDR3 spells CASSFQGGSQETQYF. CDR3 nucleotide sequence: TGTGCCAGCAGTTTCCAAGGGGGATCTCAAGAGACCCAGTACTTC. The variable domain in full, with the rest retrieved from reference TRBV7-2 and TRBJ2-5, is GAGVSQSPSNKVTEKGKDVELRCDPISGHTALYWYRQSLGQGLEFLIYFQGNSAPDKSGLPSDRFSAERTGGSVSTLTIQRTQQEDSAVYLCASSFQGGSQETQYFGPGTRLLVL.